The 8 T cell receptor beta chains below come from one sample, sequenced in a study of neurological immune-mediated disorders. MiXCR, run by TCRdb on the 5' RACE reads, gives a single entry per CDR3 protein. Of 65,000 to 75,000 distinct CDR3 sequences listed, around 5% are singletons. The sequencing sample was made of PBMCs. These receptors were collected from a woman in her 70s with multiple sclerosis.

This clonotype was counted many times. The rearrangement uses TRBV6-1 and TRBJ2-7, with a tentative D call TRBD1 (5 bases). The CDR3 is made up of 13 amino acids. V gave up 3 bases and J gave up 2 bases, with 8 bases separating them. The germline CDR1 and CDR2 sequences are MNHNS and SASEGT. The CDR3 loop is CASSEKDTYEQYF. In nucleotides, the CDR3 is TGTGCCAGCAGTGAGAAGGACACCTACGAGCAGTACTTC.

This clonotype was recorded many times. This chain joins TRBV24-1 and TRBJ2-2; 9 bases map to TRBD2. Per germline, CDR1 KGHDR and CDR2 SFDVKD. The CDR3 is 15 residues long. V dropped 10 bases and J dropped 4; count of bases not matched to a gene: 9. CDR3 sequence reads: CATGTSGPSTGELFF. The CDR3 DNA follows: TGTGCCACGGGAACTAGCGGGCCGAGCACCGGGGAGCTGTTTTTT.

Ten or more counts support this clonotype. CDR3 nucleotide sequence: TGCGCCAGCAGCCCCCCGACGGACGAGCAGTACTTC. It translates to CASSPPTDEQYF. The chain links TRBV4-1 to TRBJ2-7, with unresolved D. V was shortened by 4 bases and J by 5 bases, with 9 bases between the two germline ends. Germline CDR1 is MGHRA and CDR2 is YSYEKL. This CDR3 is 12 amino acids long.

Many counts were recorded for this clonotype. The chain joins TRBV20-1 to TRBJ2-1; D not certain. Germline lookup yields CDR1 DFQATT and CDR2 SNEGSKA (reference sequence). The V end lost 3 bases, the J end lost 6 bases, and 18 bases lay between the germline ends. This CDR3 has 15 residues. The CDR3 bases are TGCAGTGCTAGTTCCCATGGTGCGCGTAGCAATGAGCAGTTCTTC. Its translation: CSASSHGARSNEQFF.

The genes are TRBV18 and TRBJ2-6; either TRBD1 or TRBD2 may supply D (5 bases each). V lost 2 bases and J lost 0, with 11 bases in between. Germline V gives CDR1 KGHSH, CDR2 LQKENI. This CDR3 contains 17 residues. The CDR3 DNA reads as TGTGCCAGCTCACCAATCGGGGCTAGCTCTGGGGCCAACGTCCTGACTTTC. Its translation: CASSPIGASSGANVLTF.

This clonotype was found many times. The rearrangement joins TRBV4-3 to TRBJ2-2; 9 positions agree with TRBD1. Germline CDR1 reads LGHNA; CDR2 reads YSLEER. This CDR3 comprises 15 residues. The ends lost 4 bases at V and 5 bases at J; junction bases unmatched: 5. CDR3 protein: CASSPAGTGTGELFF. The CDR3 DNA reads TGCGCCAGCAGCCCAGCCGGGACAGGGACCGGGGAGCTGTTTTTT.

This clonotype showed up many times. The V and J genes are TRBV4-1 and TRBJ1-5, with a weak D call TRBD1 (5 bases). The CDR3 extends over 18 amino acids. Trimming removed 0 bases from V and 2 bases from J, with 17 bases in between. In germline, CDR1 is MGHRA, CDR2 YSYEKL. The CDR3 DNA reads as TGCGCCAGCAGCCAAGAGGGATGGGTGGGCAGGGGCAATCAGCCCCAGCATTTT. It codes for CASSQEGWVGRGNQPQHF.

This clonotype showed up just a few times. This sequence joins TRBV6-2 or TRBV6-3 and TRBJ2-5; the D call may be TRBD1 or TRBD2 (5 bases each). The CDR3 consists of 15 residues. Per the germline V gene, CDR1 is MNHEY and CDR2 is SVGEGT. V was shortened by 4 bases and J by 5 bases, with 17 bases between the two germline ends. The CDR3 reads CASSSPRGPPETQYF. CDR3 DNA: TGTGCCAGCAGTTCCCCTCGGGGACCTCCGGAGACCCAGTACTTC.